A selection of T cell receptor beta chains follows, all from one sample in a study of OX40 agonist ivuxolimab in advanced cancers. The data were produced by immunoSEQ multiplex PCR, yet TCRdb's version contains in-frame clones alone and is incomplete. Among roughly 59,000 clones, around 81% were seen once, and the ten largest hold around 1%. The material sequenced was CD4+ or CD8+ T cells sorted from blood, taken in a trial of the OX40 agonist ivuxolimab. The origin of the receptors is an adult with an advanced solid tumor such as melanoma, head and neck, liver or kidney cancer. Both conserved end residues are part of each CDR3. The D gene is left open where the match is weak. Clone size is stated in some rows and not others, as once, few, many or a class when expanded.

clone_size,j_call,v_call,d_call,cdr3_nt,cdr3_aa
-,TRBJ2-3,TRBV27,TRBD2,TGTGCCAGCGCCCTCGAGGGACTAGCGGGCACAGATACGCAGTATTTT,CASALEGLAGTDTQYF
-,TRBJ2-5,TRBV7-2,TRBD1,TGTGCCAGCAGCCCTGGGGACAGGGAGGCGGAGACCCAGTACTTC,CASSPGDREAETQYF
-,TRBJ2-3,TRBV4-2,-,TGTGCCAGCAGCCAAGAAAGGGCTAGCGGCACAGATACGCAGTATTTT,CASSQERASGTDTQYF
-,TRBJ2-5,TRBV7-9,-,TGTGCCAGCAGCTTAGGGTTGAACCAAGAGACCCAGTACTTC,CASSLGLNQETQYF
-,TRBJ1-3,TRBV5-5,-,TGTGCCAGCAGCCTACAGGGCCACTCTGGAAACACCATATATTTT,CASSLQGHSGNTIYF
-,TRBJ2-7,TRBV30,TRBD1,TGTGCCTGGGCAGGGGGAATTACCTACGAGCAGTACTTC,CAWAGGITYEQYF
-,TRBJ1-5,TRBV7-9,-,TGTGCCAGCAGCGATGCTCTGGGCCAGGGGCTGAGCAATCAGCCCCAGCATTTT,CASSDALGQGLSNQPQHF
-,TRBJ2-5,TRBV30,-,TGTGCCTGGAGTCGGGGTACCCAAGAGACCCAGTACTTC,CAWSRGTQETQYF
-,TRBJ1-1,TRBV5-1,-,TGCGCCAGCAGCTACGCCGGGAGGGCTGTTAGCACTGAAGCTTTCTTT,CASSYAGRAVSTEAFF
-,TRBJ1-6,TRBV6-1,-,TGTGCCACCATACTCCAGGTTAATTCACCCCTCCACTTT,CATILQVNSPLHF
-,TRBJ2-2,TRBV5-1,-,TGCGCCAGCAGCTCAGGGGCTACCGGACCCGGGGAGCTGTTTTTT,CASSSGATGPGELFF
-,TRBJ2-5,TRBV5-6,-,TGTGCCAGCAGCTCCCCAGGTCGCCAAGAGACCCAGTACTTC,CASSSPGRQETQYF
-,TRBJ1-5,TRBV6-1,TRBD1,TGTGCCAGCAGTTGGGACAGGAATCAGCCCCAGCATTTT,CASSWDRNQPQHF
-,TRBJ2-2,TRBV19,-,TGTGCCAGTAGTCCGTGGACAGTTTTTGATACCGGGGAGCTGTTTTTT,CASSPWTVFDTGELFF
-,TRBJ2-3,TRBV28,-,TGTGCCAGCAGGCGGACAGAGAGCACAGATACGCAGTATTTT,CASRRTESTDTQYF
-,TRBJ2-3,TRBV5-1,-,TGCGCCAGCAGCTTGGCTTTCCCCAAAGGGCGCACAGATACGCAGTATTTT,CASSLAFPKGRTDTQYF
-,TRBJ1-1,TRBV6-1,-,TGTGCCAGCAGTGAATTGGGGGACACTGAAGCTTTCTTT,CASSELGDTEAFF
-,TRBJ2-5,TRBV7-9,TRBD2,TGTGCCAGCAGCTTAGAGGCACTAGCGGGGGTGGAGACCCAGTACTTC,CASSLEALAGVETQYF
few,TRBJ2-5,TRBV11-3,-,TGTGCCAGCAGCTTAGAAGGGGCAGGGCAAGAGACCCAGTACTTC,CASSLEGAGQETQYF
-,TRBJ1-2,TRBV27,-,TGTGCCAGCAGTTTGGGACCCCCAGGTGACACCTTC,CASSLGPPGDTF
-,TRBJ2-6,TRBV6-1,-,TGTGCCAGCAGTGAAGGGGGGGCTGGGGCCAACGTCCTGACTTTC,CASSEGGAGANVLTF
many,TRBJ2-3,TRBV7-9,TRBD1,TGTGCCAGCAGCTCCCCGACAGGGACAACAGATACGCAGTATTTT,CASSSPTGTTDTQYF
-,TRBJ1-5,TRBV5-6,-,TGTGCCAGCAGCTTGGTACGCCAGGGGTACCAGCCCCAGCATTTT,CASSLVRQGYQPQHF
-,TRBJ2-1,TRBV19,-,TGTGCCAGTACGCGGGGGTCACAAGGGGGTGAGCAGTTCTTC,CASTRGSQGGEQFF
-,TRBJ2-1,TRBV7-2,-,TGTGCCAGCAGCTGGGGACGGTACTACAATGAGCAGTTCTTC,CASSWGRYYNEQFF
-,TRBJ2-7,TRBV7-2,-,TGTGCCAGCAGCTTAGGGCAGGTCGTTACCTACGAGCAGTACTTC,CASSLGQVVTYEQYF
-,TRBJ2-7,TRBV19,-,TGTGCCAGCGCAGCGACCGGGATATCCTACGAGCAGTACTTC,CASAATGISYEQYF
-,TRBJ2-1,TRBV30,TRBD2,TGTGCCTGGAGGACTAGCGGACGGGGTGAGCAGTTCTTC,CAWRTSGRGEQFF
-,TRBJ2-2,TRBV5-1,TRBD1,TGCGCCAGCAGCCCTACAGGGGGAAGCGGGGAGCTGTTTTTT,CASSPTGGSGELFF
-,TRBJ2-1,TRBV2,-,TGTGCCAGCAGTCAGGAGGGGTTGGTTTCCTACAATGAGCAGTTCTTC,CASSQEGLVSYNEQFF
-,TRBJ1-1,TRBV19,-,TGTGCCAGTAGTATAGACGAGGGTAGGGGGGTCGCTGAAGCTTTCTTT,CASSIDEGRGVAEAFF
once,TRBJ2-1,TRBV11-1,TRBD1,TGTGCCAGCAGCTCCCGGGACAGGGGGGTCAATGAGCAGTTCTTC,CASSSRDRGVNEQFF
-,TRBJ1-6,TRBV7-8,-,TGTGCCAGCAGCTTAACAACAGGACTGTATAATTCACCCCTCCACTTT,CASSLTTGLYNSPLHF
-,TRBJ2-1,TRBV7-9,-,TGTGCCAGCAGCCCTTTGTGGGCCGGTAATGAGCAGTTCTTC,CASSPLWAGNEQFF
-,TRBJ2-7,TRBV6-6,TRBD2,TGTGCCAGCAGTAGAATAGCGGGGGGGCCAGGGGAGCAGTACTTC,CASSRIAGGPGEQYF
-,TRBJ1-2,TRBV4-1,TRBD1,TGCGCCAGCAGGAAAGAAGTGGGACAGGGTGACTATGGCTACACCTTC,CASRKEVGQGDYGYTF
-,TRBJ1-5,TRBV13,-,TGTGCCAGCAGCCTGAAAATAGGGTCTGGTAGCAATCAGCCCCAGCATTTT,CASSLKIGSGSNQPQHF
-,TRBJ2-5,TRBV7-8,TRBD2,TGTGCCAGCAGCCCACTAGCGGGGGGCCTCCAAGAGACCCAGTACTTC,CASSPLAGGLQETQYF
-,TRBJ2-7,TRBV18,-,TGTGCCAGCTCAGCCCGTCTCTACGAGCAGTACTTC,CASSARLYEQYF
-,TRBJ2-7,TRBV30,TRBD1,TGTGCCTGGAGTCGGTCGAGGACAGGGGCAAGTGCGGGGTCCTACGAGCAGTACTTC,CAWSRSRTGASAGSYEQYF
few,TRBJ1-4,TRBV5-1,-,TGCGCCAGCAGCTCAACGACAGGCCTGATAGGTAAACTGTTTTTT,CASSSTTGLIGKLFF
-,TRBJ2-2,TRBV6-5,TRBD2,TGTGCCACCGGACTAGCGGGGACCGGGGAGCTGTTTTTT,CATGLAGTGELFF
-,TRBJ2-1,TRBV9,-,TGTGCCAGCAGCGCCACAAATGGGGGCAATGAGCAGTTCTTC,CASSATNGGNEQFF
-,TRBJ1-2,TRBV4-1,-,TGCGCCAGCAGCCAAGATATGGTAAAGATTCGATCCTATGGCTACACCTTC,CASSQDMVKIRSYGYTF